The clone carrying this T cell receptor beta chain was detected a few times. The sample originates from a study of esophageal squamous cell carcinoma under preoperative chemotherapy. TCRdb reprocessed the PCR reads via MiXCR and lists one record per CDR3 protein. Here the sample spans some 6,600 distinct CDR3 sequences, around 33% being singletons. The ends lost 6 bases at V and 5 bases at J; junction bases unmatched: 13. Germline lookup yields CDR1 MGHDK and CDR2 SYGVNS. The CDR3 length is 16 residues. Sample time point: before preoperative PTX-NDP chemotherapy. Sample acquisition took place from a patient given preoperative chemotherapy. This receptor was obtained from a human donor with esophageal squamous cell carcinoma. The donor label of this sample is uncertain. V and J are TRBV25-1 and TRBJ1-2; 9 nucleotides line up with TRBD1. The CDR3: CASSASWTGEGYGYTF. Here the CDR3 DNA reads TGTGCCAGCAGCGCTTCATGGACAGGGGAGGGTTATGGCTACACCTTC.